These 15 T cell receptor beta chains share one sample of origin, sequenced in a study of PD-1 blockade in mismatch repair-deficient tumors. Some clones are missing from TCRdb's copy, which holds only in-frame ones; the method was immunoSEQ multiplex PCR. The sample consists of about 68,000 clones, about 78% of them appearing once. The sample in question was peripheral blood, obtained 2 weeks after starting pembrolizumab. Receptors were obtained from an adult with mismatch repair-deficient cancer.

V gene TRBV7-9 combines with J gene TRBJ2-6, with no clear D. The CDR3 has 16 residues. Germline lookup yields CDR1 SEHNR and CDR2 FQNEAQ (reference sequence). V was shortened by 0 bases and J by 9 bases, with 15 bases between the two germline ends. The CDR3, as DNA: TGTGCCAGCAGCTTAGCGTCGCCAACTCCACTCAACGTCCTGACTTTC. Its translation: CASSLASPTPLNVLTF.

V usage is TRBV18 and J usage is TRBJ2-1; D may be TRBD2 (6 bases). Trimming stripped 2 bases from V and 0 bases from J, with 8 bases between. Germline CDR1 is KGHSH and CDR2 is LQKENI. CDR3 length: 15 residues. The CDR3 here is CASSPWRGSYNEQFF. The CDR3, as DNA: TGTGCCAGCTCACCATGGAGGGGCTCCTACAATGAGCAGTTCTTC. The full variable domain, rest sourced from reference TRBV18 and TRBJ2-1, is NAGVMQNPRHLVRRRGQEARLRCSPMKGHSHVYWYRQLPEEGLKFMVYLQKENIIDESGMPKERFSAEFPKEGPSILRIQQVVRGDSAAYFCASSPWRGSYNEQFFGPGTRLTVL.

This chain joins TRBV12-5 and TRBJ2-3; a weak D match, TRBD2 (7 bases). Trimming removed 6 bases from V and 4 bases from J, with 20 bases in between. Germline V CDR1 and CDR2: LGHNT, FRNRAP. This CDR3 is 16 amino acids long. CDR3 in DNA: TGTGCTAGTGGCCTGGGGGCGGCGGGAGAGGCAGATACGCAGTATTTT. Translation: CASGLGAAGEADTQYF.

The rearrangement links TRBV2 to TRBJ2-1; D remains unclear. Germline CDR1 is SNHLY and CDR2 is FYNNEI. The V end lost 5 bases, the J end lost 7 bases, and 9 bases lay between the germline ends. The length of the CDR3 is 12 residues. The CDR3 region has the DNA TGTGCCAGCAGTAGAACGCGGAATGAGCAGTTCTTC. Amino acids: CASSRTRNEQFF.

In its sample, this clone was seen once. The chain uses TRBV10-3 and TRBJ1-2; no firm D call. The V gene's germline CDR1 is ENHRY and CDR2 SYGVKD. The CDR3 length is 13 residues. Trimming took off 6 bases at V and 1 base at J, with 9 bases between the two ends. CDR3 residues: CAIRAEDNYGYTF. The CDR3 nucleotides are TGTGCCATCAGGGCAGAAGATAACTATGGCTACACCTTC.

V gene TRBV27 combines with J gene TRBJ2-3; D is perhaps TRBD1 (5 bases). The CDR3 covers 13 residues. Trimming took 2 bases from V and 5 from J, leaving 8 bases between them. Germline values: CDR1 MNHEY, CDR2 SMNVEV (reference sequence). CDR3 nucleotide sequence: TGTGCCAGCAGTTTACCAGGGAAAGATACGCAGTATTTT. This sequence encodes CASSLPGKDTQYF.

CDR3 amino acids: CASSLAGGSADTQYF. The CDR3 bases are TGTGCCAGCAGTCTAGCGGGAGGGTCAGCCGATACGCAGTATTTT. The chain recombines TRBV6-4 with TRBJ2-3; 12 bases map to TRBD2. The CDR3 loop spans 15 amino acids. The junction had 6 bases not matched to a gene; V was cut back by 5 bases and J by 6 bases. Germline V lookup: CDR1 MRHNA, CDR2 SNTAGT.

The V call is TRBV15, the J call TRBJ2-3; no clear D gene. In germline, CDR1 is LNHNV, CDR2 YYDKDF (reference sequence). The CDR3 is 15 amino acids. V lost 0 bases to trimming and J lost 2 bases, with 9 bases between them. The CDR3 loop reads CATSRDEVTTDTQYF. The CDR3 nucleotides read TGTGCCACCAGCAGAGATGAGGTAACCACAGATACGCAGTATTTT. Based on the CDR3 plus reference TRBV15 and TRBJ2-3, the full variable domain is DAMVIQNPRYQVTQFGKPVTLSCSQTLNHNVMYWYQQKSSQAPKLLFHYYDKDFNNEADTPDNFQSRRPNTSFCFLDIRSPGLGDTAMYLCATSRDEVTTDTQYFGPGTRLTVL.

The chain carries TRBV9 and TRBJ2-2; tentatively, D is TRBD1 (8 bases). In germline, CDR1 is SGDLS, CDR2 YYNGEE. V lost 8 bases and J lost 2, with 19 bases in between. The CDR3 consists of 16 residues. The CDR3: CARAGQGGPNTGELFF. The CDR3 bases are TGTGCCAGGGCCGGACAGGGAGGGCCCAACACCGGGGAGCTGTTTTTT.

The rearrangement joins TRBV29-1 to TRBJ1-1; 8 positions match TRBD1. CDR3 size: 14 residues. After removal of 3 bases from V and 0 bases from J, the junction contained 3 bases not matched to a gene. In germline, CDR1 is SQVTM, CDR2 ANQGSEA. The CDR3 sequence: CSVEQQGVNTEAFF. The CDR3 DNA reads TGCAGCGTTGAGCAACAGGGGGTGAACACTGAAGCTTTCTTT.

This sequence joins TRBV29-1 and TRBJ2-6; perhaps TRBD1 as D (6 bases). The CDR3 is 14 amino acids. Trimming removed 6 bases from V and 0 bases from J, with 9 bases in between. Germline loops: CDR1 SQVTM, CDR2 ANQGSEA. CDR3 loop: CSVLQGSGANVLTF. The CDR3 DNA sequence: TGCAGCGTCCTACAGGGCTCTGGGGCCAACGTCCTGACTTTC.

This clone has only a few counts. The CDR3 here is CASKRGSTGELFF. DNA for the CDR3: TGTGCCAGCAAAAGGGGGAGCACCGGGGAGCTGTTTTTT. The rearrangement uses TRBV2 and TRBJ2-2; D may be TRBD1 (6 bases). V was clipped by 7 bases and J by 4 bases, with 10 bases between them. The V gene's germline CDR1 is SNHLY and CDR2 FYNNEI. The CDR3 length is 13 residues.

This chain joins TRBV7-3 and TRBJ2-2; maybe TRBD2 (5 bases). The CDR3 consists of 14 residues. Germline V lookup: CDR1 SGHTA, CDR2 FQGTGA. The germline V and J ends were trimmed by 3 bases and 0 bases, with 5 bases remaining between them. The CDR3 protein is CASSLDSNTGELFF. CDR3 sequence (DNA): TGTGCCAGCAGCTTGGACTCGAACACCGGGGAGCTGTTTTTT.

There are a few counts of this clone. The identical CDR3 is also encoded by other nucleotide sequences in the sample. This sequence joins TRBV11-3 and TRBJ1-2; TRBD1 agrees at 8 bases. There are 12 residues in the CDR3. Germline CDR1 and CDR2: SGHNT and YENEEA. The trim removed 5 bases at V and 10 bases at J, leaving 6 bases unmatched. CDR3 DNA sequence: TGTGCCAGCAGCCTGAGGACAGGGACCTACACCTTC. Amino acid sequence: CASSLRTGTYTF.

The chain couples TRBV6-1 to TRBJ1-2, with D possibly matching TRBD1 (6 bases). The germline V gene has CDR1 MNHNS and CDR2 SASEGT. The CDR3 spans 14 residues. Trimming stripped 2 bases from V and 8 bases from J, with 15 bases between. The DNA for the CDR3 is TGTGCCAGCAGTGAACCAGGGGATGGGTCCGGCTACACCTTC. Translating gives CASSEPGDGSGYTF.